The sequence of this T cell receptor (beta chain) was determined in a study of cytomegalovirus exposure and HLA in healthy donors. Notes on the study in general: Previous analysis showed most TCR beta V segments were productive about 87% or about 30% of the time. A list of around 160 TCR beta chains associated with cytomegalovirus was given. Among CMV-associated TCR beta chains, most appeared HLA-restricted in a later analysis.

Everyone who donated was a healthy bone marrow donor. The PCR had 60 Vbeta and 13 Jbeta primers. The data were produced by immunoSEQ multiplex PCR, yet TCRdb's version contains in-frame clones alone and is incomplete. The profile shows about 170,000 clones, about 69% of them singletons. Trimming stripped 8 bases from V and 4 bases from J, with 11 bases between. The length of the CDR3 is 12 residues. Germline V gene lookup returns CDR1 MNHEY and CDR2 SVGAGI. This clone has only a few counts. The antigen is undetermined. The sequenced sample was PBMCs. The chain combines TRBV6-5 with TRBJ1-2; D might be TRBD1 (5 bases). The TCR originated in a human donor in good health. DNA of the CDR3: TGTGCCAGCGGAGGGGACCTCTATGGCTACACCTTC. This codes for CASGGDLYGYTF.